The T cell receptor beta chain under discussion was sequenced for a study of blood T cell repertoires in COVID-19. Original processing methods: Amplification from reference gene primers served as the basis for estimated nucleated cell counts. The repertoire was sequenced with immunoSEQ multiplex PCR; TCRdb's copy has only in-frame clones and lacks some. That table is the source of V, J and clone size, and D and trimming were worked out from the DNA. Of 200,000 to 250,000 clones listed, approximately 83% are singletons. The CDR3 runs 15 residues. Germline CDR1 SGHRS, CDR2 YFSETQ. The ends were cut back, 0 bases at V and 4 bases at J, with 13 bases in the middle. Assignment of participants to cohorts was predicated upon participant-reported clinical history.

Sequencing was performed on PBMCs or T cells enriched from blood (not recorded which). The V call is TRBV5-1, the J call TRBJ1-1, with a weak D call TRBD1 (5 bases). The source of this sequence is a woman aged 50 to 60 who had been exposed to COVID-19. The CDR3 region is CASSLAGRRGTEAFF. DNA of the CDR3: TGCGCCAGCAGCTTGGCCGGGCGGAGGGGCACTGAAGCTTTCTTT.